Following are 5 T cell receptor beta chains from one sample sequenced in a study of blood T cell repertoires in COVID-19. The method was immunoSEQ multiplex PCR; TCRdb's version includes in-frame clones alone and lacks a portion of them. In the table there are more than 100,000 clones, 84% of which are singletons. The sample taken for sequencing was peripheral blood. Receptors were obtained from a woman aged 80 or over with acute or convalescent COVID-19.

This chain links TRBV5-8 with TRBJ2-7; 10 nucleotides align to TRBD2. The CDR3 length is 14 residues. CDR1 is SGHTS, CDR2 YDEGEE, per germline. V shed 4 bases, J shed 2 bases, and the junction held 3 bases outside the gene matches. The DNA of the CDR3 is TGTGCCAGCAGCCGGACTAGCGGTCCCTACGAGCAGTACTTC. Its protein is CASSRTSGPYEQYF.

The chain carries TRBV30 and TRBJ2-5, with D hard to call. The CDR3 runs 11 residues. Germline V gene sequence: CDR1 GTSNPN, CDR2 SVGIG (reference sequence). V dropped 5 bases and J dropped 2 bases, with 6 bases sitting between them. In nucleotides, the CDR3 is TGTGCCTGGGGCTATCAAGAGACCCAGTACTTC. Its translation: CAWGYQETQYF.

The CDR3 region has the DNA TGTGCCAGCAGTCTCGGGTCCCAGCCCCAGCATTTT. Translating gives CASSLGSQPQHF. The chain employs TRBV2 and TRBJ1-5; D call uncertain. This CDR3 is built from 12 residues. Germline values: CDR1 SNHLY, CDR2 FYNNEI. Trimming stripped 5 bases from V and 7 bases from J, with 9 bases between.

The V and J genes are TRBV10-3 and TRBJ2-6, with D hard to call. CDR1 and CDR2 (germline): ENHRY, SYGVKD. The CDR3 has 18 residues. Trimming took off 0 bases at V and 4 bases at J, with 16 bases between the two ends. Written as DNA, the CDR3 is TGTGCCATCAGTGAGTCAGTAGTGCCCGGTGCCGGGGCCAACGTCCTGACTTTC. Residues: CAISESVVPGAGANVLTF.

The DNA of the CDR3 is TGTGCCACCAGCAGAGGGGGGGTTAATGGGAACACTGAAGCTTTCTTT. This codes for CATSRGGVNGNTEAFF. The chain uses TRBV15 and TRBJ1-1; possibly TRBD1 for D (5 bases). The germline V gene has CDR1 LNHNV and CDR2 YYDKDF (reference sequence). Trimming removed 1 base at V and 1 base at J, with 13 bases between. The CDR3 extends over 16 amino acids.